The subject of this entry is one T cell receptor (beta chain). The data were taken from a study of blood T cell repertoires in COVID-19. About the study: From the United States, Italy and Spain came samples of acute and convalescent COVID-19. T cells, B-cell-depleted T cells, or PBMCs supplied cDNA or gDNA.

Participant age was about 18 to 89 years, and participants resided in 20 to 30 US areas. Each participant's cohort was designated according to participant-reported clinical history. Sequencing used immunoSEQ multiplex PCR; TCRdb keeps in-frame clones, though not all of them. The sample carries 330,000 or so clones, over 75% recorded once. V was pared by 0 bases and J by 2 bases, with 7 bases between. The CDR3 covers 14 residues. Per germline, CDR1 PRHDT and CDR2 FYEKMQ (reference sequence). The rearrangement uses TRBV13 and TRBJ1-2, with D possibly being TRBD1 (5 bases). Sequencing was carried out using PBMCs or T cells enriched from blood (not recorded which). The receptor was isolated from a woman in her twenties or thirties who had recovered from COVID-19. CDR3 DNA sequence: TGTGCCAGCAGCTTAGGGAACAGGAACTATGGCTACACCTTC. Translated: CASSLGNRNYGYTF.